This TCR beta chain is from a study of cytomegalovirus exposure and HLA in healthy donors. Study-level results: Later, an analysis found that TCR clusters from the first cohort tended to co-occur in the roughly 110 validation repertoires. The study recorded more than 150 TCR beta chains that were cytomegalovirus-associated. Diagnosis of cytomegalovirus status made by the classifier reportedly showed high specificity and sensitivity.

About this clone: Its antigen remains unknown.

Profiling relied on immunoSEQ multiplex PCR, and the TCRdb table lists in-frame clones only, not all of them. The sample shows around 300,000 clones, roughly 87% of them seen only once. The CDR3 is made up of 14 amino acids. V lost 3 bases, J lost 1 base, and 12 bases lay in between. Per germline, CDR1 SQVTM and CDR2 ANQGSEA. The donors were members of the validation cohort comprising over 100 subjects, separate from the roughly 700-subject first cohort. The sample was PBMCs. The TCR originated in a woman aged 25 to 45 in good health and CMV-seropositive. The chain employs TRBV29-1 and TRBJ1-1; TRBD1 is a possible D gene (6 bases). CDR3 sequence (DNA): TGCAGCGTTGAGGGAGACAGGAGGAACACTGAAGCTTTCTTT. Its translation: CSVEGDRRNTEAFF.